This passage covers 13 T cell receptor beta chains from one sample sequenced in a study of low-dose radiotherapy and immunotherapy resistance in tumors (dated by TCRdb to between 2021 and 2023). TCRdb shows the sequencer as Illumina HiSeq 2500. Superscript III and a set of TRAV- and TRBV-specific primers were used to synthesize first-strand cDNA, so that both TCRalpha and TCRbeta chains were covered. TCRs were amplified with Phusion for 20 to 25 PCR cycles, with a constant-region primer paired with the adapter attached to the V primers. TCRdb reanalyzed the raw reads on its own, using fastp at Q25 for trimming and MiXCR for clone calling, and kept in-frame beta chains. Rows are combined by CDR3 protein, so each entry shows the most common genes and DNA. The sample table records approximately 30,000 distinct CDR3 sequences; 45% to 50% of these occur just once. Together, the top ten hold roughly 5% of the sample.

Explained via the paper, the time point label denotes: after trial treatment. Interpreted using the paper, the treatment or condition label stands for: LDRT plus nivolumab, ipilimumab, low-dose cyclophosphamide and aspirin (RACIN trial). The sample in question was PBMCs, obtained after low-dose radiotherapy plus immunotherapy. The source of these receptors is a male donor with gallbladder cancer.

A remark on this clonotype: This likely came from a read error, as a far larger clone is one base away. The chain combines TRBV10-3 with TRBJ2-3; weak D call: TRBD1 (5 bases). CDR1 ENHRY and CDR2 SYGVKD come from the germline V gene. The CDR3 is made up of 14 amino acids. Trimming took off 3 bases at V and 4 bases at J, with 11 bases between the two ends. CDR3 coding DNA: TGTGCCATCAGTGACGTGGGGCCCCCAGATACGCAGTATTTT. It translates to CAISDVGPPDTQYF.

The CDR3 nucleotides are TGTGCCAGCTCCCCTCTAGCGCTAGATGGCTACACCTTC. Its protein product is CASSPLALDGYTF. The chain uses TRBV5-4 and TRBJ1-2; unclear D gene. The CDR3 is made up of 13 amino acids. The V end was cut by 7 bases, the J end by 6 bases, with 16 bases between. CDR1 and CDR2 from the germline V gene are SGHNT and YYREEE (reference sequence).

In its sample, this clonotype was seen a few times. The chain has TRBV9 and TRBJ2-1; TRBD1 is a possible D gene (6 bases). V was clipped by 3 bases and J by 5 bases, with 27 bases between them. Germline V gene lookup returns CDR1 SGDLS and CDR2 YYNGEE. The CDR3 is made up of 19 amino acids. The CDR3 is CASSEITGLAGTGHNEQFF. CDR3 bases: TGTGCCAGCAGCGAAATTACAGGGTTGGCAGGAACGGGTCACAATGAGCAGTTCTTC. Based on the CDR3 plus reference TRBV9 and TRBJ2-1, the full variable domain is DSGVTQTPKHLITATGQRVTLRCSPRSGDLSVYWYQQSLDQGLQFLIQYYNGEERAKGNILERFSAQQFPDLHSELNLSSLELGDSALYFCASSEITGLAGTGHNEQFFGPGTRLTVL.

A remark on this clonotype: With only one base between it and a far larger clone, this is likely a read error. The chain uses TRBV9 and TRBJ2-5, with 7 bases aligning to TRBD2. Losses at the gene ends were 0 bases for V and 11 bases for J; bases not matched to a gene: 13. Germline CDR1 and CDR2: SGDLS and YYNGEE. The CDR3 length is 15 residues. The CDR3 region has the DNA TGTGCCAGCAGCGTAGTCGGGACTAACCTCAATGAGCAGTACTTC. Protein product: CASSVVGTNLNEQYF. Full variable domain (missing parts from reference TRBV9 and TRBJ2-5): DSGVTQTPKHLITATGQRVTLRCSPRSGDLSVYWYQQSLDQGLQFLIQYYNGEERAKGNILERFSAQQFPDLHSELNLSSLELGDSALYFCASSVVGTNLNEQYFGPGTRLLVL.

The chain joins TRBV28 to TRBJ1-5, with D possibly matching TRBD1 (6 bases). The CDR3 consists of 13 residues. The germline V gene encodes CDR1 MDHEN and CDR2 SYDVKM. Trimming left V 10 bases short and J 6 bases short, with 16 bases between. CDR3 in amino acids: CATLGGHPQPQHF. CDR3 in DNA: TGTGCCACCCTCGGGGGGCATCCTCAGCCCCAGCATTTT.

This clonotype was recorded many times. V gene TRBV19 combines with J gene TRBJ2-1; 7 bases are a match to TRBD2. The CDR3 has 14 residues. V was clipped by 9 bases and J by 2 bases; unmatched bases: 7. Germline V gene sequence: CDR1 LNHDA, CDR2 SQIVND (reference sequence). The CDR3 spells CASGERDTYNEQFF. The CDR3 nucleotides are TGTGCCAGCGGCGAGCGGGATACCTACAATGAGCAGTTCTTC. The variable domain in full, with the rest retrieved from reference TRBV19 and TRBJ2-1, is DGGITQSPKYLFRKEGQNVTLSCEQNLNHDAMYWYRQDPGQGLRLIYYSQIVNDFQKGDIAEGYSVSREKKESFPLTVTSAQKNPTAFYLCASGERDTYNEQFFGPGTRLTVL.

The chain couples TRBV7-9 to TRBJ2-3; TRBD1 matches at 10 bases. This CDR3 is 17 amino acids long. The germline gives CDR1 SEHNR, CDR2 FQNEAQ (reference sequence). V lost 8 bases, J lost 1 base, and 12 bases stayed unmatched. CDR3 loop: CASDVGQGTGGTDTQYF. CDR3 bases: TGTGCCAGCGACGTGGGACAGGGGACTGGGGGCACAGATACGCAGTATTTT. Full variable domain (rest looked up from reference TRBV7-9 and TRBJ2-3): DTGVSQNPRHKITKRGQNVTFRCDPISEHNRLYWYRQTLGQGPEFLTYFQNEAQLEKSRLLSDRFSAERPKGSFSTLEIQRTEQGDSAMYLCASDVGQGTGGTDTQYFGPGTRLTVL.

The count of this clonotype is one. This may come from a read error, since a much larger clone is one base off. The rearrangement joins TRBV21-1 to TRBJ1-5; the listed D gene, TRBD1, was not tested against the DNA. TRBV21-1 is a listed pseudogene. The CDR3 is 16 residues long. Here the CDR3 DNA reads TGTGCCAGCAGCAGAACCCCGGGACAGCTCTATCAGCCCCAGCATTTT. Its protein product is CASSRTPGQLYQPQHF.

The gene calls are TRBV20-1 and TRBJ2-1; TRBD1 is a possible D gene (6 bases). Trimming took 6 bases from V and 1 from J, leaving 10 bases between them. The CDR3 extends over 13 amino acids. Germline assignment: CDR1 DFQATT and CDR2 SNEGSKA (reference sequence). CDR3 coding DNA: TGCAGTGCCGTGGACAGATCCTACAATGAGCAGTTCTTC. It codes for CSAVDRSYNEQFF.

The chain joins TRBV15 to TRBJ2-7; no firm D call. V was shortened by 4 bases and J by 2 bases, with 9 bases between the two germline ends. The V gene's germline CDR1 is LNHNV and CDR2 YYDKDF (reference sequence). This CDR3 spans 13 amino acids. Written as DNA, the CDR3 is TGTGCCACCAGCATTGGGATCCCCTACGAGCAGTACTTC. Its protein is CATSIGIPYEQYF.

The chain has TRBV6-2 or TRBV6-3 and TRBJ2-1; possibly TRBD1 or TRBD2 for D (6 bases each). The germline V and J ends were trimmed by 5 bases and 2 bases, with 13 bases remaining between them. Germline-derived CDR1 and CDR2 are MNHEY and SVGEGT. The CDR3 has 15 amino acids. The CDR3 DNA sequence: TGTGCCAGCAGTGATGGCCGGGGGCCCTACAATGAGCAGTTCTTC. This encodes CASSDGRGPYNEQFF.

In DNA, the CDR3 is TGTGCCAGCAGTTTGGGGGAATGGCAGTACTTC. Its translation is CASSLGEWQYF. This chain links TRBV28 with TRBJ2-7; D tentatively fits TRBD1 or TRBD2 (5 bases each). Trimming cost V 3 bases and J 9 bases, with 9 bases left between them. Germline V gene lookup returns CDR1 MDHEN and CDR2 SYDVKM. The CDR3 loop spans 11 amino acids.

Points on this clonotype: A read error likely explains this, since a far larger clone differs by one base. V gene TRBV13 combines with J gene TRBJ2-1, with D uncertain. The CDR3 spans 15 residues. Germline CDR1 PRHDT, CDR2 FYEKMQ (reference sequence). This chain's CDR3 is CATSNQPGTYNEQFF. CDR3 bases: TGTGCCACCAGCAACCAGCCCGGAACCTACAATGAGCAGTTCTTC.